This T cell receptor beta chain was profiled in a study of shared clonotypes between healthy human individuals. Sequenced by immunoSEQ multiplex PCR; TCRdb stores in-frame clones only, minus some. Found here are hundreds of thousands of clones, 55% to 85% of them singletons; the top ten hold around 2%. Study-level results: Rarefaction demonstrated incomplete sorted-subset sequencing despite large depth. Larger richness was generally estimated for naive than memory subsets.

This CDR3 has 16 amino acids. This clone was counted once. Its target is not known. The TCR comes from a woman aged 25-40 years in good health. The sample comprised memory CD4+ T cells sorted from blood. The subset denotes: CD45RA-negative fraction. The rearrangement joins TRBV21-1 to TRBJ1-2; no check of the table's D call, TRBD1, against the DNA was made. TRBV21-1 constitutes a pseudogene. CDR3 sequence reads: CASTSVGQSTFYGYTF. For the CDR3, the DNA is TGTGCCAGCACCTCGGTGGGGCAGTCTACCTTCTATGGCTACACCTTC.